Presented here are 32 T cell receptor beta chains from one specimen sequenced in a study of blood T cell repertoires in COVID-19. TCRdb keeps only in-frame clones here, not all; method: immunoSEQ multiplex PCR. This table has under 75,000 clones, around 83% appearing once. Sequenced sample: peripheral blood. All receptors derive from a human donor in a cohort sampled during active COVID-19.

The CDR3 nucleotides read TGTGCCAGCAGTGAGAGACAGGGGGCTTTCTATGGCTACACCTTC. This codes for CASSERQGAFYGYTF. The chain has TRBV6-1 and TRBJ1-2, with 10 bases identical to TRBD1. Trimming took 3 bases from V and 4 from J; bases not matched to a gene: 5. Germline CDR1 is MNHNS and CDR2 is SASEGT. The CDR3 has 15 amino acids.

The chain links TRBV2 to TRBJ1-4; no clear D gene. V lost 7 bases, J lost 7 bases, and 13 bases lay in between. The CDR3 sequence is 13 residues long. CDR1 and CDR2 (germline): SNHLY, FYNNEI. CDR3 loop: CASNGVPSEKLFF. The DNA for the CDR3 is TGTGCCAGCAACGGGGTGCCGAGTGAAAAACTGTTTTTT.

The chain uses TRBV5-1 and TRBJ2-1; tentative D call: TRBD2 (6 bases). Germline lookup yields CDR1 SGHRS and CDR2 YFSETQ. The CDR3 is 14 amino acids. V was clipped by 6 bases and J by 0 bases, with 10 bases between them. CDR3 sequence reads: CASMAGYSYNEQFF. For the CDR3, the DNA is TGCGCCAGCATGGCGGGGTACTCCTACAATGAGCAGTTCTTC.

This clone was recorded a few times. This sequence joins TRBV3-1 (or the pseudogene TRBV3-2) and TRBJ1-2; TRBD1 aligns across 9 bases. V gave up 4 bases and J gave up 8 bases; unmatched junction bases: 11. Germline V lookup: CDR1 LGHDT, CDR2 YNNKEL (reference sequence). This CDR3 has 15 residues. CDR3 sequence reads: CASSPWDRAAGGYTF. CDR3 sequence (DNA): TGTGCCAGCAGCCCCTGGGACAGGGCGGCGGGGGGCTACACCTTC.

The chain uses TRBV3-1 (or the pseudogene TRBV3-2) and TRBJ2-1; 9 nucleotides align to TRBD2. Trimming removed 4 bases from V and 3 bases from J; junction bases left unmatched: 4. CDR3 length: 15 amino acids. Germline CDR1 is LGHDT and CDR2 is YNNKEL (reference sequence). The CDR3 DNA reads TGTGCCAGCAGCCTCCGACTAGCGGTCTACAATGAGCAGTTCTTC. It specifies CASSLRLAVYNEQFF.

The CDR3 spells CASSLTSGRGRNEQYF. The CDR3 coding sequence is TGTGCCAGCAGCTTAACTAGCGGGAGAGGTCGGAACGAGCAGTACTTC. The chain carries TRBV7-3 and TRBJ2-7; 9 bases agree with TRBD2. Trimming at V came to 0 bases and at J to 5 bases, leaving 8 bases not matched to a gene. The germline gives CDR1 SGHTA, CDR2 FQGTGA. The CDR3 consists of 16 residues.

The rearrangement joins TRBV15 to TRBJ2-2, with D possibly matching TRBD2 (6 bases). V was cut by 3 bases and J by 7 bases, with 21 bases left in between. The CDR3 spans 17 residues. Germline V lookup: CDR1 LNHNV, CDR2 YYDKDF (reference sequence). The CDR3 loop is CATSSRHLGGFGGELFF. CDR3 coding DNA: TGTGCCACCAGCAGTCGGCACCTGGGAGGTTTCGGCGGGGAGCTGTTTTTT. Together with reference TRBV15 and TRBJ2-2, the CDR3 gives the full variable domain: DAMVIQNPRYQVTQFGKPVTLSCSQTLNHNVMYWYQQKSSQAPKLLFHYYDKDFNNEADTPDNFQSRRPNTSFCFLDIRSPGLGDTAMYLCATSSRHLGGFGGELFFGEGSRLTVL.

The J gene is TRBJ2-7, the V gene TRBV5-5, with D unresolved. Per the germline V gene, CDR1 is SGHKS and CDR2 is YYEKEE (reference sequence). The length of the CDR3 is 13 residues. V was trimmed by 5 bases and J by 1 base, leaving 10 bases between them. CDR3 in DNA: TGTGCCAGCAGGTCGGTGAAGTCCTACGAGCAGTACTTC. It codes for CASRSVKSYEQYF.

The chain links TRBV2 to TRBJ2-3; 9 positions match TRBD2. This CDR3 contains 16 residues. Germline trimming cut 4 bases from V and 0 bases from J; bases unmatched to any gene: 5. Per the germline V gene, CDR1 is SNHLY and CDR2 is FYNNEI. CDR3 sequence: CASSAGTSLSTDTQYF. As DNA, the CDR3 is TGTGCCAGCAGTGCCGGGACTAGCCTTAGCACAGATACGCAGTATTTT.

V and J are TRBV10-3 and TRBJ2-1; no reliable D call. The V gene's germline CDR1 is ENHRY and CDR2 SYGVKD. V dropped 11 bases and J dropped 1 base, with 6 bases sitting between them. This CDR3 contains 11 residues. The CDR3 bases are TGTGCCTCCGCGTCCTACAATGAGCAGTTCTTC. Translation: CASASYNEQFF.

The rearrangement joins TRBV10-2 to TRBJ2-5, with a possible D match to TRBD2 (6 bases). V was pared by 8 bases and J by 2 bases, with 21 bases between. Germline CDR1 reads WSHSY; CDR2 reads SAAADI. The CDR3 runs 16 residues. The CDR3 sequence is CASRDSADLMQETQYF. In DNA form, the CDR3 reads TGCGCCAGCCGGGACTCCGCCGACTTAATGCAAGAGACCCAGTACTTC.

The CDR3 coding sequence is TGTGCCAGCTCATCGACTGCCGGGTCAGGGGGCTTTGGCAATGAGCAGTTCTTC. Translated: CASSSTAGSGGFGNEQFF. The chain recombines TRBV18 with TRBJ2-1; 8 bases are a match to TRBD1. Trimming removed 5 bases from V and 6 bases from J; junction bases left unmatched: 18. The CDR3 is 18 residues long. Germline CDR1 and CDR2: KGHSH and LQKENI.

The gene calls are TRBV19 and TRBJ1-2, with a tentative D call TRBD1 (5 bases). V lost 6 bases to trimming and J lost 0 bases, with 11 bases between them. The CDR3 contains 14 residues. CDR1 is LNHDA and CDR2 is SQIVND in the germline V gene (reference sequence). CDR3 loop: CASSETEPNYGYTF. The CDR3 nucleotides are TGTGCCAGTAGCGAGACAGAGCCTAACTATGGCTACACCTTC.

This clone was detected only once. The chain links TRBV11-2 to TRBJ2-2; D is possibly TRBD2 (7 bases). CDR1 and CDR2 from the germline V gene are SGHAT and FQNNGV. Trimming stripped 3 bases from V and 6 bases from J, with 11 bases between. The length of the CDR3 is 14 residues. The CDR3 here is CASSFRGGPGELFF. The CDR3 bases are TGTGCCAGCAGCTTTAGGGGGGGTCCCGGGGAGCTGTTTTTT.

As DNA, the CDR3 is TGCGCCAGCAGCCGTAGGGGGGACAGCCATACGCAGTATTTT. The encoded protein is CASSRRGDSHTQYF. The chain employs TRBV4-1 and TRBJ2-3, with TRBD1 as a possible D gene (7 bases). Germline loops: CDR1 MGHRA, CDR2 YSYEKL. The CDR3 length is 14 residues. The V end was cut by 4 bases, the J end by 7 bases, with 15 bases between.

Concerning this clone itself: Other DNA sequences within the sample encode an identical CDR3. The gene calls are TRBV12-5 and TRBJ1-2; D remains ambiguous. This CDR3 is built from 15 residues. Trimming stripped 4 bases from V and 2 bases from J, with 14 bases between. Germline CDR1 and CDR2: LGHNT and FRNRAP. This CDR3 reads CASGSPWSRNYGYTF. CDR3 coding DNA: TGTGCTAGTGGTTCCCCTTGGTCCAGAAACTATGGCTACACCTTC.

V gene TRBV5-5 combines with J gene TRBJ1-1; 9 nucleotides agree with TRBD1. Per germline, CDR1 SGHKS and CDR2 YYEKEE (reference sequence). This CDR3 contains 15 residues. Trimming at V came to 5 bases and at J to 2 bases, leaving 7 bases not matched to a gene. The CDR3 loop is CASRVQTGGNTEAFF. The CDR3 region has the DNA TGTGCCAGCAGGGTCCAGACAGGGGGAAACACTGAAGCTTTCTTT.

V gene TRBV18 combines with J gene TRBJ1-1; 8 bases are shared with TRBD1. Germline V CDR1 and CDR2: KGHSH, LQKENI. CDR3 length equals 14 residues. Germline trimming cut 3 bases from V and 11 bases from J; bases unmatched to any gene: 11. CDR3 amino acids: CASSPSQDRVGAFF. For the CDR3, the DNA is TGTGCCAGCTCACCCTCCCAGGACAGGGTGGGGGCTTTCTTT.

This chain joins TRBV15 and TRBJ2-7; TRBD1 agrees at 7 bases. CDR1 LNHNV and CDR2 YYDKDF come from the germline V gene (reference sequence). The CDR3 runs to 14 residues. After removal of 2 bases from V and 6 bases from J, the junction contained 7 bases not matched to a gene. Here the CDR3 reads CATSRNGQASEQYF. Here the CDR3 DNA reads TGTGCCACCAGCAGAAACGGACAGGCTTCCGAGCAGTACTTC.

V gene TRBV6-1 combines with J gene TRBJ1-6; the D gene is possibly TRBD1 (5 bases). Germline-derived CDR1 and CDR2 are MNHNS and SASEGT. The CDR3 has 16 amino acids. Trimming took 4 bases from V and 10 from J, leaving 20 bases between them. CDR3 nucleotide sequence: TGTGCCAGCAGTGTGGGGCGGGTGGCAGGACTATCACCCCTCCACTTT. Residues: CASSVGRVAGLSPLHF.

The CDR3 DNA reads TGTGCCAGCAGCCAAGTGGTTTTAGGGTTGCTAGCGGGAGGCCGAGAAAAAAACAATGAGCAGTTCTTC. It yields the protein CASSQVVLGLLAGGREKNNEQFF. This chain links TRBV14 with TRBJ2-1, with TRBD2 identical over 11 bases. Unmatched junction bases numbered 25, after V lost 1 base and J lost 5 bases. This CDR3 spans 23 amino acids. The germline V gene has CDR1 SGHDN and CDR2 FVKESK.

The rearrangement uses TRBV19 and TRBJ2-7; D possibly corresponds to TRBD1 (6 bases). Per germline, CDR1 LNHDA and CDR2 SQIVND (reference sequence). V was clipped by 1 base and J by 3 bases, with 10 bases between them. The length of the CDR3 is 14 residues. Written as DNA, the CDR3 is TGTGCCAGTAGTATAGGGACAGACCTCTACGAGCAGTACTTC. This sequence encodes CASSIGTDLYEQYF.

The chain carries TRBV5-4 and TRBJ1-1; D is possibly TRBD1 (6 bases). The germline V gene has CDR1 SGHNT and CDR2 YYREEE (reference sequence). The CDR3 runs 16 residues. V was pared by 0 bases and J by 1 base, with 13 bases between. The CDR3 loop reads CASSLVPRGWNTEAFF. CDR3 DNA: TGTGCCAGCAGCTTGGTTCCGAGGGGGTGGAACACTGAAGCTTTCTTT.

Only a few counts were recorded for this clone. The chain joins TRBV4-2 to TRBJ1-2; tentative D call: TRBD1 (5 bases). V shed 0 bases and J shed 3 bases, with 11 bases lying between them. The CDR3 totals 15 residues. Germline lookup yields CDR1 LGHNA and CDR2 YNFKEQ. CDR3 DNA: TGTGCCAGCAGCCAAGAACGGGGGAGTCACTATGGCTACACCTTC. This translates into CASSQERGSHYGYTF.

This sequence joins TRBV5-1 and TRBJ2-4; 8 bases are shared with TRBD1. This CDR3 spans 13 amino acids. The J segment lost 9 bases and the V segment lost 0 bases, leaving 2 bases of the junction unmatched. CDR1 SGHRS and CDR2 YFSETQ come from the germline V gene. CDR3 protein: CASSLADRGIQYF. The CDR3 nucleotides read TGCGCCAGCAGCTTGGCTGACAGGGGCATTCAGTACTTC.

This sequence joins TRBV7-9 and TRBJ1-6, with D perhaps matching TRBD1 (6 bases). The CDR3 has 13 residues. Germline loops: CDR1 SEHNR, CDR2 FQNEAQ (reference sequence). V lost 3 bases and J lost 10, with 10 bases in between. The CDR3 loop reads CASSFYRDSPLHF. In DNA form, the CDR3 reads TGTGCCAGCAGCTTTTACAGGGACTCACCCCTCCACTTT.

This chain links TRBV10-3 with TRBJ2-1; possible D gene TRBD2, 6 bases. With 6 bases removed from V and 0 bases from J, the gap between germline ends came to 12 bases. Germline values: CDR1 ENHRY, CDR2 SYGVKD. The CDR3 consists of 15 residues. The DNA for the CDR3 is TGTGCCATCAGCCAGGGAGGCGGCTCCTACAATGAGCAGTTCTTC. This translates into CAISQGGGSYNEQFF.

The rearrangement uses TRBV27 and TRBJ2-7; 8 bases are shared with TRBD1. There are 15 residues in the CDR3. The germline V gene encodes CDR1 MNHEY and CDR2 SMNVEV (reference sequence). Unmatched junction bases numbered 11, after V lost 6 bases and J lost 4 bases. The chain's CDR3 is CASSKLGQGSYEQYF. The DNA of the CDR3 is TGTGCCAGCAGCAAACTTGGACAGGGCTCATACGAGCAGTACTTC.

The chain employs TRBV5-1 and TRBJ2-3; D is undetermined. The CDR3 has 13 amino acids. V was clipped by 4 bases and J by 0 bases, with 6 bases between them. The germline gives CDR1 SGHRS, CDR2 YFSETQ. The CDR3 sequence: CASSPDSTDTQYF. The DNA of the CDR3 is TGCGCCAGCAGCCCAGATAGCACAGATACGCAGTATTTT.

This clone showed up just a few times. DNA of the CDR3: TGTGCCAGTAGTATAGCCTCCCTCGGTGAAGCTTTCTTT. This codes for CASSIASLGEAFF. The rearrangement joins TRBV19 to TRBJ1-1; D call uncertain. Trimming cost V 1 base and J 7 bases, with 10 bases left between them. Germline CDR1 LNHDA, CDR2 SQIVND (reference sequence). CDR3 length equals 13 residues.

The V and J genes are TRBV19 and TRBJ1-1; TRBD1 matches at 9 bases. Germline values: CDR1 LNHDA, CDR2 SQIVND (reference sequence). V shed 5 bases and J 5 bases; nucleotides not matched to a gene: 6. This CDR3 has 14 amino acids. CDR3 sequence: CASSPGQGFTEAFF. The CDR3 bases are TGTGCCAGTAGTCCGGGACAGGGATTTACTGAAGCTTTCTTT.

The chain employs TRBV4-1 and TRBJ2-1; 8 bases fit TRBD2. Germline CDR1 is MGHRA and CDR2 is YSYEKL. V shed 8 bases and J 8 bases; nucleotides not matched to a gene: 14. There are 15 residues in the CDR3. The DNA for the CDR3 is TGCGCCAGCGGCACCAGTGGAAGCGGGGGATATGAGCAGTTCTTC. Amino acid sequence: CASGTSGSGGYEQFF.